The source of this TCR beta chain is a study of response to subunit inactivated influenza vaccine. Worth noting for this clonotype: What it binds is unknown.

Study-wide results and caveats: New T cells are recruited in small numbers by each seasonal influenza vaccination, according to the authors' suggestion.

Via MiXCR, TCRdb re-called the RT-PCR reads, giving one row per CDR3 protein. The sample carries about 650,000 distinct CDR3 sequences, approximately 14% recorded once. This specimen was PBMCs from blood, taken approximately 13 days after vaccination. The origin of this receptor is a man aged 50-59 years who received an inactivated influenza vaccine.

Here the CDR3 reads CASSLDRGDSYEQYF. Here the CDR3 DNA reads TGTGCCAGCAGCTTAGATAGGGGGGATTCCTACGAGCAGTACTTC. The genes are TRBV11-2 and TRBJ2-7; D may match TRBD1 or TRBD2 (6 bases each). The CDR3 covers 15 residues. Germline CDR1 SGHAT, CDR2 FQNNGV. With 0 bases removed from V and 1 base from J, the gap between germline ends came to 10 bases.